This TCR beta chain originates from a study of cytomegalovirus exposure and HLA in healthy donors. Turning to the study itself: HLA-typed donors contributed about 85 million unique TCRs, which were held in an early data release. Genotyping of 430 or so donors showed that 65% to 90% belonged to the Caucasian-associated ancestry cluster. Study-level findings and limits: The classifier was said to identify cytomegalovirus status with high specificity and sensitivity.

The CDR3 is made up of 15 amino acids. CDR1 is MNHEY and CDR2 is SMNVEV in the germline V gene (reference sequence). Trimming took 7 bases from V and 3 from J; bases not matched to a gene: 7. It was with 60 Vbeta and 13 Jbeta primers that the PCR ran. The table came from immunoSEQ multiplex PCR; TCRdb's copy has only in-frame clones and leaves some out. The sample lists more than 70,000 clones; about 70% were seen once. Points on this clone: Its matching antigen is unknown.

Sequenced input: PBMCs. The gene calls are TRBV27 and TRBJ2-7, with TRBD2 matching 12 bases. The clonotype originates from a man in his forties in good health and CMV-seropositive. CDR3 protein: CASKAELAGGYEQYF. The CDR3 DNA sequence: TGTGCCAGCAAAGCCGAACTAGCGGGAGGCTACGAGCAGTACTTC.